The text below deals with one T cell receptor beta chain. No cognate antigen has been identified for it. Base qualities are not at hand, and no much larger clone is one base apart. Spanning cysteine to phenylalanine, the CDR3 consists of 15 amino acids. CDR3 DNA is the only sequence kept; it has 45 bases, read in frame from the first base. Sequences SGHRS (CDR1) and YFSETQ (CDR2) are obtained from the germline V gene. Relative to germline, V is 3 bases shorter and J is 5 bases shorter, with 17 bases between their ends. TCRbeta CDR3 regions were amplified from genomic DNA by means of the immunoSEQ Assay, a bias-controlled multiplex PCR. The authors' pipeline ran thus. The number of nucleated cells in each sample was estimated from the amplification of reference gene primers within the assay. Sequence reads were collapsed and filtered to measure the absolute abundance of every unique TCRbeta CDR3 rearrangement. For each sample, productive Simpson clonality was calculated as the square root of Simpson's diversity index across productive rearrangements. Sourced from immuneACCESS, this table was stored by TCRdb with only in-frame sequences that have V and J called. A share of the clones is absent; for the studies checked, an unresolved V gene accounts for under half, and the remainder has no known explanation. The DNA gave D and trimming, while V, J and clone size come from that table. Across this sample there are roughly 60,000 clones, with just under 85% seen only once. The ten largest clones take up 3.5% of the sample.

The data are from a study of blood T cell repertoires in COVID-19 (dated by TCRdb to about 2020). Regarding the study in general: Collaborator samples came from the United States, Italy and Spain and covered acute and convalescent phases of COVID-19. The prospective study material was composed of cDNA or gDNA derived from T cells, B-cell-depleted T cells, or PBMCs. Subjects who had been exposed to COVID-19, were actively infected with it, or had recovered from it provided the deeply sampled blood TCRbeta repertoires that made up the dataset. The repertoires were made available in a free public database intended to serve as a resource for research on the immune response to SARS-CoV-2. Samples were obtained from the ongoing ImmuneRACE study (first 160 participants) and from about 1,300 subjects provided by 6 global collaborators. Sample metadata almost always included a de-identified subject ID, COVID-19 status, age in years and sex. Where HLA class I and class II types were available, the types were taken from metadata supplied by the sample provider, not from assay-based typing. Broad study findings and their caveats: Clinical and demographic metadata were provided uncurated, with the amount varying by source and participant.

The collaborating institutions used their own protocols to collect whole blood in K2EDTA tubes. For TCRbeta analysis, collaborators shipped samples in one of three forms: frozen whole blood, isolated PBMCs, or DNA extracted from either of those sample types. Specimen: peripheral blood. The chain is encoded by TRBV5-1 joined to TRBJ2-5, and TRBD2 may be the D gene, going by 6 matching bases. The TCR was taken from a man between 60 and 75 years old with acute or convalescent COVID-19. CDR3 loop: CASSSGTDREETQYF. In nucleotides, the sequence is TGCGCCAGCAGCTCCGGGACTGATAGAGAGGAGACCCAGTACTTC. Reference TRBV5-1 and TRBJ2-5 proteins supply the regions before and after the CDR3; the full variable domain is: KAGVTQTPRYLIKTRGQQVTLSCSPISGHRSVSWYQQTPGQGLQFLFEYFSETQRNKGNFPGRFSGRQFSNSRSEMNVSTLELGDSALYLCASSSGTDREETQYFGPGTRLLVL.